The sequence of this TCR beta chain was determined in a study of shared clonotypes between healthy human individuals. Points on this clone: Antigen: not known.

At the deep level, the assay was run. Sequenced by immunoSEQ multiplex PCR; TCRdb stores in-frame clones only, minus some. The sample contains some 2 million clones, over 85% of which appear only once. Findings and caveats of the study: Non-shared clonotypes displayed generation probabilities falling below those of clonotypes present in all four donors.

CDR1 and CDR2 from the germline V gene are SGHAT and FQNNGV. The CDR3 spans 15 residues. V was cut by 5 bases and J by 0 bases, with 14 bases left in between. The naive CD8 subset, CD45RO-negative cells positively selected for CCR7, excluded terminally differentiated effector memory CD45RA+ cells. Sequences were obtained from naive CD8+ T cells sorted from blood. The genes are TRBV11-2 and TRBJ2-7; tentatively, D is TRBD1 or TRBD2 (5 bases each). This sequence was found in a man aged 18 to 29 in good health. The CDR3 DNA reads TGTGCCAGCAGCCTACTGAGGGGTAACTCCTACGAGCAGTACTTC. Translating gives CASSLLRGNSYEQYF.